The 8 T cell receptor beta chains presented below share a single source sample, sequenced in a study of T cells in women clearing cervical HPV infection. Data came from immunoSEQ multiplex PCR; TCRdb stores just in-frame clones and leaves some out. The sample table sets out tens of thousands of clones. The specimen sequenced was blood buffy coat. The source is a woman aged 18 to 75 with a cervical HPV16 infection that either progressed to CIN3+ or cleared (not recorded which).

Points on this clone: The CDR3 end is not reached by the read, which stops 3 residues before it; the germline J gene fills it in. The sample contains more than one DNA sequence encoding this CDR3. The chain uses TRBV6-4 and TRBJ2-3, with 9 bases matching TRBD2. The V segment lost 2 bases and the J segment 3 bases; nucleotides outside the gene matches: 3. The CDR3 runs 15 residues. CDR1 and CDR2 (germline): MRHNA, SNTAGT. Here the CDR3 reads CASSDGTSTTDTQYF. The part of the CDR3 DNA that was read is TGTGCCAGCAGTGACGGGACTAGCACGACAGATACG.

Comments on this clone: The observed sequence ends 3 residues before the CDR3 terminus, with the missing tail filled in from the germline J gene. The V call is TRBV20-1, the J call TRBJ2-7, with D perhaps matching TRBD1 (6 bases). The V end was cut by 0 bases, the J end by 4 bases, with 13 bases between. Germline V gene data show CDR1 as DFQATT and CDR2 as SNEGSKA (reference sequence). The CDR3 covers 14 residues. The CDR3 loop reads CSARDSGTKYEQYF. The CDR3 bases that were read are TGCAGTGCTAGAGACTCCGGGACAAAATACGAG.

The CDR3 sequence: CSAKGTSKHEQFF. The CDR3 DNA, read in part, is TGCAGTGCTAAAGGGACTAGCAAACATGAG. This chain connects TRBV20-1 to TRBJ2-1; 9 bases match TRBD2. The CDR3 end falls 3 residues outside the read, so it is completed with the germline J gene. Germline CDR1 DFQATT, CDR2 SNEGSKA (reference sequence). The V gene end was trimmed by 4 bases and the J gene end by 8 bases; junction bases not matched to a gene: 6. The CDR3 runs to 13 residues.

For this clone: Read data end 3 residues before the CDR3 end; the end is taken from the germline J gene. This sequence joins TRBV19 and TRBJ1-6; D might be TRBD1 (6 bases). Germline CDR1 LNHDA, CDR2 SQIVND (reference sequence). Trimming stripped 3 bases from V and 6 bases from J, with 9 bases between. The CDR3 extends over 14 amino acids. The CDR3 loop reads CASSIQGSNSPLHF. The CDR3 bases that were read are TGTGCCAGTAGTATCCAGGGGAGTAATTCACCC.

To note about this clone: The missing CDR3 end, 3 residues past where the read stops, is filled in from the germline J gene. The chain is built from TRBV19 and TRBJ2-1; 13 bases are shared with TRBD2. Germline V gene data show CDR1 as LNHDA and CDR2 as SQIVND (reference sequence). There are 15 residues in the CDR3. V lost 4 bases and J lost 8; bases outside the gene matches: 5. The CDR3 protein is CASSRTSGSMDEQFF. The part of the CDR3 DNA that was read is TGTGCCAGTAGTAGGACTAGCGGGAGCATGGATGAG.

Comments on this clone: The read halts 3 residues ahead of the CDR3 end, with the missing end drawn from the germline J gene. V usage is TRBV12-3 or TRBV12-4 and J usage is TRBJ2-2, with D unresolved. The CDR3 is made up of 16 amino acids. The ends were cut back, 5 bases at V and 7 bases at J, with 20 bases in the middle. The CDR3 sequence is CASSPSRAATGGELFF. CDR3 DNA, as far as it was read: TGTGCCAGCAGTCCCTCGAGAGCCGCCACGGGCGGGGAG.

Regarding this clone: The CDR3 goes on 3 residues after the read ends, and that part is filled in from the germline J gene. The chain carries TRBV5-1 and TRBJ1-1; the D is unclear. CDR1 and CDR2 from the germline V gene are SGHRS and YFSETQ. This CDR3 spans 13 amino acids. The V gene lost 1 base and the J gene lost 2 bases, with 6 bases spanning the gap. Incomplete CDR3 DNA: TGCGCCAGCAGCTTGACAGTAAACACTGAA. It encodes CASSLTVNTE. The CDR3, in full, reads CASSLTVNTEAFF.

With regard to this clone: The missing CDR3 end, 3 residues past where the read stops, is filled in from the germline J gene. The rearrangement uses TRBV30 and TRBJ2-7, with TRBD2 matching 8 bases. Unmatched junction bases numbered 5, after V lost 5 bases and J lost 5 bases. This CDR3 is built from 12 residues. Germline V gives CDR1 GTSNPN, CDR2 SVGIG (reference sequence). CDR3 DNA, as far as it was read: TGTGCCTGGGGGGGGCGGGGGGACGAG. Residues: CAWGGRGDE. The complete CDR3 protein is CAWGGRGDEQYF.